The 2 T cell receptor beta chains reported below all come from one sample, sequenced in a study of T cells in Graves' hyperthyroidism and ophthalmopathy. RNA transcripts served as the template for amplifying TCR beta CDR3 regions. HTBI primers were employed in a first-round RT-PCR of the TCR CDR3. Each CDR3 protein is one row after TCRdb ran MiXCR on the multiplex PCR reads. Of 300,000 to 450,000 distinct CDR3 sequences detected, about 18% appear once; the ten largest clones hold around 40%. The sequenced sample consisted of blood. These receptor sequences come from a man aged 18 to 29 with Graves' ophthalmopathy.

This clonotype was counted between two and nine times. The V gene is TRBV4-1, the J gene TRBJ1-1; 9 bases line up with TRBD1. The CDR3 consists of 16 residues. The V gene end was trimmed by 4 bases and the J gene end by 6 bases; junction bases not matched to a gene: 12. Germline CDR1 reads MGHRA; CDR2 reads YSYEKL. DNA of the CDR3: TGCGCCAGCAGCCTGGGGACAGGGCAAGGGATCTCTGAAGCTTTCTTT. Translated: CASSLGTGQGISEAFF.

This clonotype came up many times. The V call is TRBV29-1, the J call TRBJ1-1; D gene uncertain. The V end was cut by 6 bases, the J end by 7 bases, with 15 bases between. CDR1 is SQVTM and CDR2 is ANQGSEA in the germline V gene. The CDR3 consists of 12 residues. The CDR3 loop is CSVRPGPIEAFF. The CDR3 bases are TGCAGCGTCCGACCCGGGCCAATTGAAGCTTTCTTT.